Sequencing of this TCR beta chain was carried out in a study of technical replicates of blood from a handful of donors (dated by TCRdb to the late 2010s). About this clone itself: No antigen is known for it. The sample holds no much larger clone one base away, and base qualities are not on file.

The library was obtained by the immunoSEQ multiplex PCR assay. TCRdb's version of the immuneACCESS table is confined to in-frame rearrangements and falls short of the full clone set. An unresolved V gene accounts for under half of the shortfall where checked; the remainder is of unknown origin. Present in this sample are 60,000 to 90,000 clones, approximately 92% of which were seen just once. The ten largest clones take up over 0.35% of the sample. The sequencing input was T cells isolated from PBMCs. This receptor was identified in a human donor in good health.

In nucleotide form, the sequence is TGTGCCACCTGGACAGGGGAGAACGAGCAGTACTTC. This encodes CATWTGENEQYF. The receptor chain draws on TRBV28 and TRBJ2-7; 9 bases in the junction line up with TRBD1. Ends trimmed: V by 10 bases, J by 5 bases; bases unmatched to a gene: 6. The CDR3, from cysteine to phenylalanine, totals 12 residues. Solely the CDR3 DNA is kept, with 36 bases framed from the first base. The germline V gene sets CDR1 to MDHEN and CDR2 to SYDVKM.